Described below is a single T cell receptor beta chain sequence and its context. The data were taken from a study of immune evolution from preneoplasia to lung adenocarcinoma. TCRdb keeps only in-frame clones here, not all; method: immunoSEQ multiplex PCR. The data show 12,000 or so clones, with roughly 84% seen just once and around 3.8% held by the top ten. Germline V gene data show CDR1 as KGHSH and CDR2 as LQKENI. Germline trimming cut 3 bases from V and 4 bases from J; bases unmatched to any gene: 6. This CDR3 comprises 15 residues. V usage is TRBV18 and J usage is TRBJ1-5; TRBD1 agrees at 7 bases. This receptor was obtained from a person aged 50 to 70 with lung adenocarcinoma. The specimen was FFPE tissue from an adenomatous hyperplasia lung lesion. As to subset: atypical adenomatous hyperplasia (AAH), lung preneoplasia. CDR3 sequence reads: CASSPQGVTNQPQHF. CDR3 DNA sequence: TGTGCCAGCTCACCTCAGGGGGTTACTAATCAGCCCCAGCATTTT.